One sample yielded the 9 T cell receptor beta chains listed below, sequenced in a study of T cells in tuberculosis. The method was immunoSEQ multiplex PCR; TCRdb's version includes in-frame clones alone and lacks a portion of them. The repertoire holds 55,000 to 60,000 clones, with approximately 86% as singletons. Thawed, overnight-rested PBMC were stained with GMM-loaded CD1B tetramer, viability dye and anti-CD3, then sorted. C32 glucose monomycolate from Rhodococcus equi was loaded onto the CD1B tetramers. The sequenced material came from CD1b-GMM tetramer-negative cells sorted from PBMCs. Receptors originate from an adult woman with latent tuberculosis.

V gene TRBV7-9 combines with J gene TRBJ1-1; perhaps TRBD1 as D (5 bases). The CDR3 consists of 12 residues. Germline V CDR1 and CDR2: SEHNR, FQNEAQ (reference sequence). Trimming cost V 5 bases and J 3 bases, with 7 bases left between them. The CDR3 DNA reads as TGTGCCAGCAGCACAGGATACACTGAAGCTTTCTTT. Its protein product is CASSTGYTEAFF.

CDR3 DNA sequence: TGTGCCAGCAGCCTCGAGACGGAACAGGGCTACACCTTC. It is translated as CASSLETEQGYTF. This rearrangement joins TRBV5-4 to TRBJ1-2, with D unclear. The CDR3 contains 13 residues. V lost 4 bases and J 8 bases, leaving 15 bases between the germline ends. Germline V gives CDR1 SGHNT, CDR2 YYREEE (reference sequence).

This sequence joins TRBV6-5 and TRBJ2-7; 7 positions match TRBD1. Trimming removed 2 bases from V and 3 bases from J; junction bases left unmatched: 4. The CDR3 runs 14 residues. Germline CDR1 MNHEY, CDR2 SVGAGI. CDR3 in DNA: TGTGCCAGCAGTTACCGGGACAGAATCTACGAGCAGTACTTC. Amino acids: CASSYRDRIYEQYF.

This chain connects TRBV28 to TRBJ2-7; D possibly corresponds to TRBD1 (5 bases). V shed 5 bases and J shed 4 bases, with 6 bases lying between them. The germline CDR1 and CDR2 sequences are MDHEN and SYDVKM. The CDR3 is 11 amino acids. The CDR3 nucleotides are TGTGCCAGCAGTCGACAGTACGAGCAGTACTTC. Translating it yields CASSRQYEQYF.

V and J are TRBV7-9 and TRBJ1-5; D possibly corresponds to TRBD1 (5 bases). The CDR3 has 14 residues. Between the trimmed V and J ends, which lost 3 bases and 5 bases, there was a span of 11 bases. Germline V gives CDR1 SEHNR, CDR2 FQNEAQ (reference sequence). The CDR3 nucleotides are TGTGCCAGCAGCTTGGTCCCGGGGGATCAGCCCCAGCATTTT. Translated, it gives CASSLVPGDQPQHF.

CDR3 in amino acids: CALRRGPHYEQYF. The CDR3 DNA is TGTGCCCTCCGGCGGGGGCCCCACTACGAGCAGTACTTC. The genes are TRBV25-1 and TRBJ2-5; D perhaps matches TRBD2 (7 bases). The DNA end is a closer match to TRBJ2-7, so the J assignment may be wrong. The length of the CDR3 is 13 residues. Germline V gives CDR1 MGHDK, CDR2 SYGVNS.

The chain links TRBV5-1 to TRBJ1-3; 7 bases match TRBD1. V gave up 2 bases and J gave up 2 bases; unmatched junction bases: 7. CDR3 length: 16 amino acids. Per germline, CDR1 SGHRS and CDR2 YFSETQ. The DNA for the CDR3 is TGCGCCAGCAGCTTCCGTACAGGGGAGGCTGGAAACACCATATATTTT. Its translation is CASSFRTGEAGNTIYF.

In nucleotides, the CDR3 is TGTGCCAGCAGTCCTGGGACAGTCGGTCAGCCCCAGCATTTT. Translating gives CASSPGTVGQPQHF. The gene calls are TRBV2 and TRBJ1-5, with 7 bases aligning to TRBD1. Germline values: CDR1 SNHLY, CDR2 FYNNEI. V was pared by 5 bases and J by 6 bases, with 7 bases of the junction left unmatched. The CDR3 extends over 14 amino acids.

A few counts support this clone. This chain uses TRBV28 with TRBJ1-5; 9 bases agree with TRBD1. Per germline, CDR1 MDHEN and CDR2 SYDVKM. The CDR3 spans 15 residues. With V trimmed by 8 bases and J by 6 bases, 11 bases remained unmatched. The CDR3 loop is CASALGQGGSQPQHF. Here the CDR3 DNA reads TGTGCCAGCGCCCTGGGACAGGGAGGCAGTCAGCCCCAGCATTTT.